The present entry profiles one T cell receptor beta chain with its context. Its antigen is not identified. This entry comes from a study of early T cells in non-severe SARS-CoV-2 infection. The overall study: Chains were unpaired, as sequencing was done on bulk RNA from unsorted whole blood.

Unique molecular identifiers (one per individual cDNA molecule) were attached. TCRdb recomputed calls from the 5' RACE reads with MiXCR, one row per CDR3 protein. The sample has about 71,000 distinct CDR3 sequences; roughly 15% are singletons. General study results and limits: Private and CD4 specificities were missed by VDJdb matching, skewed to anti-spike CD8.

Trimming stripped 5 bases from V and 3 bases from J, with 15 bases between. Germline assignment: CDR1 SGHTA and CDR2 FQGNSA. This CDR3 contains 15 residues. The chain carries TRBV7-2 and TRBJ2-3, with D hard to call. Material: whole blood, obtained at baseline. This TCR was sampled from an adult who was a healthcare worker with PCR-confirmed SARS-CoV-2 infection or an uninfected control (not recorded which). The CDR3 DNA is TGTGCCAGCAGCCAATTCCGTATGGGAACAGATACGCAGTATTTT. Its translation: CASSQFRMGTDTQYF.